The present T cell receptor beta chain was sequenced within a study of shared clonotypes between healthy human individuals. Study in general: CD4 naive and memory got three plates each, CD8 naive two, CD8 memory one.

Healthy HIV-negative adults with no recent acute infections or vaccinations were recruited as donors. The material for each subset, its genomic DNA, was split evenly across several immunoSEQ plates. The method was immunoSEQ multiplex PCR; TCRdb's version includes in-frame clones alone and lacks a portion of them. This table has under 2.5 million clones, around 93% appearing once. Study-wide results and limits: In a few donors, about 5% of naive CD4 clonotypes appeared in common.

The CDR3 is made up of 13 amino acids. Germline CDR1 is MGHRA and CDR2 is YSYEKL. V was trimmed by 4 bases and J by 5 bases, leaving 11 bases between them. This clone has only one observation. Antigen unknown. This chain uses TRBV4-1 with TRBJ2-5, with D hard to call. This clonotype was sampled from a man aged 18-30 years in good health. Some clones in this sample may be carry-over from other donors' samples. Sequencing was carried out using naive CD4+ T cells from PBMCs. Sample subset: CD45RA+ positively selected. For the CDR3, the DNA is TGCGCCAGCAGCCCCCCGAACGTGGAGACCCAGTACTTC. Amino acids: CASSPPNVETQYF.